Listed below are T cell receptor beta chains from one sample, sequenced in a study of T cell responses to AZD1222 COVID-19 vaccine. Sequencing was performed with immunoSEQ multiplex PCR; in TCRdb, only in-frame clones are kept and a portion is missing. The data contain about 140,000 clones, around 89% of them singletons. Sequenced material: peripheral blood, taken on day 0 of AZD1222 vaccination. These receptors all stem from an adult in good health. Each CDR3 is given with its conserved first and last residue. Fields, in order: clone size, V gene, J gene, D gene, CDR3 DNA, CDR3 protein. The D gene is left open where the match is weak. Rows give clone size only sometimes, using once, few, many, or a class for an expanded clone.

>NA|TRBV28|TRBJ1-2|NA
TGTGCCAGCAGCGGGACCTCATCTAACTATGGCTACACCTTC
CASSGTSSNYGYTF
>NA|TRBV3-1/TRBV3-2|TRBJ1-1|TRBD1
TGTGCCAGCAGCGACAGGGGGCTAACTGAAGCTTTCTTT
CASSDRGLTEAFF
>NA|TRBV19|TRBJ1-4|NA
TGTGCCAGTAGACTGACAGGCCTTAATGAAAAACTGTTTTTT
CASRLTGLNEKLFF
>NA|TRBV7-6|TRBJ2-3|TRBD2
TGTGCCAGCAGCTTAGCCCCGGGACTAGCGGGGGGGCCGACAGATACGCAGTATTTT
CASSLAPGLAGGPTDTQYF
>once|TRBV24-1|TRBJ2-2|TRBD1
TGTGCCACCAGTGACCCCAGGGGGAATATCGGGGAGCTGTTTTTT
CATSDPRGNIGELFF
>NA|TRBV7-6|TRBJ2-2|TRBD2
TGTGCCAGCAGCTTAGCTCTAACGGGACTAGCGGGGCCGTACACCGGGGAGCTGTTTTTT
CASSLALTGLAGPYTGELFF
>NA|TRBV2|TRBJ2-7|NA
TGTGCCAGCACCTTGGAATGGGCTGGGGAGCAGTACTTC
CASTLEWAGEQYF
>once|TRBV7-2|TRBJ2-3|NA
TGTGCCAGCAGCTTACAGTTCCCAGATACGCAGTATTTT
CASSLQFPDTQYF
>NA|TRBV18|TRBJ1-1|NA
TGTGCCAGCTCACCACGAACTGCGGGAAACACTGAAGCTTTCTTT
CASSPRTAGNTEAFF
>NA|TRBV4-3|TRBJ1-4|TRBD1
TGCGCCAGCAGCCATGCCGGGACAGGGAATGAAAAACTGTTTTTT
CASSHAGTGNEKLFF
>few|TRBV11-2|TRBJ1-1|NA
TGTGCCAGCGGGTTAGCCATGAACACTGAAGCTTTCTTT
CASGLAMNTEAFF